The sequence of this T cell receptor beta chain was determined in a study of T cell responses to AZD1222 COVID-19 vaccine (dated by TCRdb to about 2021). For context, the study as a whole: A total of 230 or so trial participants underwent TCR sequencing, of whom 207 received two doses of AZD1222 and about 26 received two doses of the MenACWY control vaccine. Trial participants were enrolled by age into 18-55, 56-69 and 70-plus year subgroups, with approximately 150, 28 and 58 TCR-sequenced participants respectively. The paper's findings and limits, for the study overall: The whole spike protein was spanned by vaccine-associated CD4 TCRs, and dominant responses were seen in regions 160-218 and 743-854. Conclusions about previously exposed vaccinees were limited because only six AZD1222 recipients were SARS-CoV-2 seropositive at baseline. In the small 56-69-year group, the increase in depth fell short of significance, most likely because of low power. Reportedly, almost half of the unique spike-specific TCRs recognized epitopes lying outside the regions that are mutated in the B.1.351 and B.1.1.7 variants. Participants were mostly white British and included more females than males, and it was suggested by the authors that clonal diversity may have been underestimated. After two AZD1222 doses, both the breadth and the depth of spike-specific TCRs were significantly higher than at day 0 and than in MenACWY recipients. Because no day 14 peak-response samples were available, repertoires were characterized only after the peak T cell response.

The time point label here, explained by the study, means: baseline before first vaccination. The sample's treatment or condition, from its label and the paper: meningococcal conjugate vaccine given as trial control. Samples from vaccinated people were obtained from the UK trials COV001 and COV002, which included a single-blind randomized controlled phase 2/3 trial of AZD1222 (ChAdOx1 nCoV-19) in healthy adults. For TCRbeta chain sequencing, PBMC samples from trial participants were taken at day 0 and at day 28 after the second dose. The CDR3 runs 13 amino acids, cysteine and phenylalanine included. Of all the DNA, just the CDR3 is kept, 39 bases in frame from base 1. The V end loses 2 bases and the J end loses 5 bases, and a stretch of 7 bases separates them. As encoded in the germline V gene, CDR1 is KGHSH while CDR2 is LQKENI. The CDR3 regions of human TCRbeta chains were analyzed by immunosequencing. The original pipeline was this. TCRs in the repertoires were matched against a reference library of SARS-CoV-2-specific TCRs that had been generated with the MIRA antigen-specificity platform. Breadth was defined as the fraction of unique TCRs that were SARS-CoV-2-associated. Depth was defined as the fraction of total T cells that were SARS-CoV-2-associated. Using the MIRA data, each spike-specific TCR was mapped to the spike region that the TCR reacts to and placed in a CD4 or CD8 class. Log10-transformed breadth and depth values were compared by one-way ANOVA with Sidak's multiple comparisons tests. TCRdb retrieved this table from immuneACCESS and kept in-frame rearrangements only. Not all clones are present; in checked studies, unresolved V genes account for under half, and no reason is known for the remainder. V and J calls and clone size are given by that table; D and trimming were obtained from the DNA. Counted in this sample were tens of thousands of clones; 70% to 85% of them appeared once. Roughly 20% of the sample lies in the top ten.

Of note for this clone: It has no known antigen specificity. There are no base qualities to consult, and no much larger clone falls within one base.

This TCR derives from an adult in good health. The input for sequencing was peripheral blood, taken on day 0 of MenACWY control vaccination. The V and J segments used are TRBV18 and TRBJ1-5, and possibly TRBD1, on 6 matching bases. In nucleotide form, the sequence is TGTGCCAGCTCACCATCAGGGGATCAGCCCCAGCATTTT. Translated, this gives CASSPSGDQPQHF. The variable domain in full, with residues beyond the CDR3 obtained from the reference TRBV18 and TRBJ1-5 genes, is NAGVMQNPRHLVRRRGQEARLRCSPMKGHSHVYWYRQLPEEGLKFMVYLQKENIIDESGMPKERFSAEFPKEGPSILRIQQVVRGDSAAYFCASSPSGDQPQHFGDGTRLSIL.